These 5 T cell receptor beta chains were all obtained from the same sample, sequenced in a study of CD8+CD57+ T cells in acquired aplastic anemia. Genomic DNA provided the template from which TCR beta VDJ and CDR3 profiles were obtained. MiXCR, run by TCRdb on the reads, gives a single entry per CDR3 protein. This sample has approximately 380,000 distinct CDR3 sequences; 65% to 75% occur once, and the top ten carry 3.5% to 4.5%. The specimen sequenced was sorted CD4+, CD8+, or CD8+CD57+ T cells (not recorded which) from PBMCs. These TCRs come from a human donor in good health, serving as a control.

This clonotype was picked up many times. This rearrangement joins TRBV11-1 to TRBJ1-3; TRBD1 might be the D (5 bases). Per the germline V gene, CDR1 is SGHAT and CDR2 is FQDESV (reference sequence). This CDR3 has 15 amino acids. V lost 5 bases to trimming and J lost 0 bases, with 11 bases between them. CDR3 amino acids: CASSRTGSSGNTIYF. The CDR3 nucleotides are TGTGCCAGCAGCCGAACAGGAAGCTCTGGAAACACCATATATTTT.

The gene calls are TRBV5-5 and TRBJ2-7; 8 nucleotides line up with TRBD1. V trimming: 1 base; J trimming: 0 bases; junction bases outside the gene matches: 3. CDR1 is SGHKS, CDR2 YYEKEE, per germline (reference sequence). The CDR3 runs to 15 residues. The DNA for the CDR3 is TGTGCCAGCAGCTTGTCCGACAGGGGCTCCTACGAGCAGTACGTC. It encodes CASSLSDRGSYEQYV.

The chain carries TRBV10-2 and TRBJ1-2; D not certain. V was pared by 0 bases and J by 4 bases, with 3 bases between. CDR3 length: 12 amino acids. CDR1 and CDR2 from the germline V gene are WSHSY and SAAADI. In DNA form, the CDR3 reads TGCGCCAGCAGTGAGTCGGCCTATGGCTACACCTTC. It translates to CASSESAYGYTF.

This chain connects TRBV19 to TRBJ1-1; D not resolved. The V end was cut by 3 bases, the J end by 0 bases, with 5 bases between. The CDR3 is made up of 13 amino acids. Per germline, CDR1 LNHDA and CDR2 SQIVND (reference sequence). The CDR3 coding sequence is TGTGCCAGTAGTATTCCACTGAACACTGAAGCTTTCTTT. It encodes CASSIPLNTEAFF.

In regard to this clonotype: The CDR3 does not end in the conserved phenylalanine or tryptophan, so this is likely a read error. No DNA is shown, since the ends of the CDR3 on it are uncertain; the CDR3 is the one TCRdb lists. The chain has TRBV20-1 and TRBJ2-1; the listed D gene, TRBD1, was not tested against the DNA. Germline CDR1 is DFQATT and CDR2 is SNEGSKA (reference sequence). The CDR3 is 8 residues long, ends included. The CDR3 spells CSANQGVV.